This is a list of T cell receptor beta chains from one sample in a study of T cell responses to AZD1222 COVID-19 vaccine. Here immunoSEQ multiplex PCR was the method, and the copy in TCRdb shows in-frame clones only, minus some. The sample carries 100,000 to 150,000 clones, roughly 90% recorded once. The sample was peripheral blood, taken on day 0 of AZD1222 vaccination. The receptors were gathered from an adult in good health. The CDR3 runs from the conserved cysteine through the conserved F or W. Each record gives: D gene, V gene, J gene, clone size, CDR3 protein, CDR3 DNA. A D gene is named only where the DNA matches it firmly. Not all rows give a size; the values are once, few, many and, for expanded clones, a class.

d_gene: NA
v_gene: TRBV19
j_gene: TRBJ2-1
abundance: NA
CDR3aa: CASALAAFYNEQFF
CDR3nt: TGTGCCAGTGCACTAGCTGCTTTCTACAATGAGCAGTTCTTC

d_gene: TRBD1
v_gene: TRBV5-1
j_gene: TRBJ1-1
abundance: once
CDR3aa: CASSLPGQMNTEAFF
CDR3nt: TGCGCCAGCAGCTTGCCGGGACAGATGAACACTGAAGCTTTCTTT

d_gene: TRBD1
v_gene: TRBV11-1
j_gene: TRBJ1-1
abundance: NA
CDR3aa: CASSLGDQGAPRAFF
CDR3nt: TGTGCCAGCAGCTTGGGGGATCAGGGGGCGCCGAGGGCTTTCTTT

d_gene: TRBD1
v_gene: TRBV19
j_gene: TRBJ1-5
abundance: NA
CDR3aa: CASSIDEGGGQPQHF
CDR3nt: TGTGCCAGTAGTATCGATGAAGGGGGCGGCCAGCCCCAGCATTTT

d_gene: NA
v_gene: TRBV28
j_gene: TRBJ1-4
abundance: few
CDR3aa: CASSPQDSSNEKLFF
CDR3nt: TGTGCCAGCAGTCCTCAGGACAGTTCTAATGAAAAACTGTTTTTT

d_gene: NA
v_gene: TRBV2
j_gene: TRBJ2-3
abundance: once
CDR3aa: CASTENGPPDTQYF
CDR3nt: TGTGCCAGCACCGAAAACGGGCCCCCAGATACGCAGTATTTT

d_gene: NA
v_gene: TRBV7-3
j_gene: TRBJ1-2
abundance: NA
CDR3aa: CASRRTVDPNYGYTF
CDR3nt: TGTGCCAGCAGAAGGACAGTGGATCCTAACTATGGCTACACCTTC

d_gene: NA
v_gene: TRBV11-1
j_gene: TRBJ2-3
abundance: NA
CDR3aa: CASSTSYTDTQYF
CDR3nt: TGTGCCAGCAGCACATCATACACAGATACGCAGTATTTT

d_gene: TRBD1
v_gene: TRBV15
j_gene: TRBJ2-5
abundance: NA
CDR3aa: CATSREDREETQYF
CDR3nt: TGTGCCACCAGCAGAGAAGACAGGGAAGAGACCCAGTACTTC

d_gene: TRBD1
v_gene: TRBV30
j_gene: TRBJ1-2
abundance: NA
CDR3aa: CAWAGGAYGYTF
CDR3nt: TGTGCCTGGGCAGGGGGCGCCTATGGCTACACCTTC

d_gene: NA
v_gene: TRBV12-3/TRBV12-4
j_gene: TRBJ1-2
abundance: few
CDR3aa: CASSLVGGYTF
CDR3nt: TGTGCCAGCAGTTTGGTGGGTGGCTACACCTTC

d_gene: NA
v_gene: TRBV7-6
j_gene: TRBJ1-1
abundance: NA
CDR3aa: CASRRTAHTEAFF
CDR3nt: TGTGCCAGCAGAAGGACGGCCCACACTGAAGCTTTCTTT

d_gene: TRBD2
v_gene: TRBV4-1
j_gene: TRBJ2-7
abundance: NA
CDR3aa: CASSHIIAGGGSYEQYF
CDR3nt: TGCGCCAGCAGCCACATAATTGCCGGGGGGGGCTCCTACGAGCAGTACTTC

d_gene: TRBD1
v_gene: TRBV19
j_gene: TRBJ1-2
abundance: NA
CDR3aa: CASSIVATGGHGYTF
CDR3nt: TGTGCCAGTAGTATAGTAGCGACAGGGGGCCATGGCTACACCTTC

d_gene: TRBD1
v_gene: TRBV28
j_gene: TRBJ1-5
abundance: NA
CDR3aa: CAAMPQGGNQPQHF
CDR3nt: TGTGCCGCCATGCCACAGGGGGGCAATCAGCCCCAGCATTTT

d_gene: NA
v_gene: TRBV5-4
j_gene: TRBJ1-1
abundance: NA
CDR3aa: CASSLGGGSGVTEAFF
CDR3nt: TGTGCCAGCAGCTTGGGGGGCGGCTCCGGGGTGACTGAAGCTTTCTTT

d_gene: NA
v_gene: TRBV28
j_gene: TRBJ2-6
abundance: NA
CDR3aa: CASSDPSSGANVLTF
CDR3nt: TGTGCCAGCAGCGACCCTAGCTCTGGGGCCAACGTCCTGACTTTC

d_gene: NA
v_gene: TRBV20-1
j_gene: TRBJ2-7
abundance: NA
CDR3aa: CSARVRFEQYF
CDR3nt: TGCAGTGCTAGAGTGCGGTTCGAGCAGTACTTC

d_gene: NA
v_gene: TRBV19
j_gene: TRBJ2-4
abundance: NA
CDR3aa: CASSPAAVAKNIQYF
CDR3nt: TGTGCCAGTAGCCCCGCCGCGGTAGCCAAAAACATTCAGTACTTC

d_gene: NA
v_gene: TRBV30
j_gene: TRBJ1-2
abundance: NA
CDR3aa: CAWSLPTNYGYTF
CDR3nt: TGTGCCTGGAGTCTTCCTACTAACTATGGCTACACCTTC

d_gene: TRBD2
v_gene: TRBV15
j_gene: TRBJ2-3
abundance: NA
CDR3aa: CATSGRPGLAGYTDTQYF
CDR3nt: TGTGCCACCAGCGGACGACCCGGACTAGCGGGATACACAGATACGCAGTATTTT

d_gene: NA
v_gene: TRBV9
j_gene: TRBJ1-1
abundance: NA
CDR3aa: CASSVAEGAGEAFF
CDR3nt: TGTGCCAGCAGCGTAGCTGAGGGCGCGGGTGAAGCTTTCTTT

d_gene: NA
v_gene: TRBV28
j_gene: TRBJ2-3
abundance: few
CDR3aa: CASSLPAALTDTQYF
CDR3nt: TGTGCCAGCAGTTTACCAGCGGCACTCACAGATACGCAGTATTTT

d_gene: NA
v_gene: TRBV9
j_gene: TRBJ2-5
abundance: once
CDR3aa: CASSVGSSRSQETQYF
CDR3nt: TGTGCCAGCAGCGTGGGGTCTAGCAGGTCACAAGAGACCCAGTACTTC

d_gene: TRBD1
v_gene: TRBV30
j_gene: TRBJ2-1
abundance: NA
CDR3aa: CAWKRPRTGLRSGPGNEQFF
CDR3nt: TGTGCCTGGAAACGCCCAAGGACAGGGTTGAGATCGGGCCCTGGCAATGAGCAGTTCTTC

d_gene: TRBD2
v_gene: TRBV18
j_gene: TRBJ2-3
abundance: once
CDR3aa: CASSPLAGANPDTQYF
CDR3nt: TGTGCCAGCTCACCCCTAGCGGGGGCGAACCCAGATACGCAGTATTTT

d_gene: NA
v_gene: TRBV6-5
j_gene: TRBJ2-3
abundance: NA
CDR3aa: CATSLEPSTDTQYF
CDR3nt: TGTGCCACCTCTTTGGAGCCCTCCACAGATACGCAGTATTTT

d_gene: TRBD1
v_gene: TRBV19
j_gene: TRBJ1-2
abundance: NA
CDR3aa: CASSIVQQGYGYTF
CDR3nt: TGTGCCAGTAGTATAGTACAACAGGGGTATGGCTACACCTTC

d_gene: NA
v_gene: TRBV7-2
j_gene: TRBJ2-5
abundance: NA
CDR3aa: CASSFPRGGETQYF
CDR3nt: TGTGCCAGCAGCTTTCCCAGGGGAGGGGAGACCCAGTACTTC

d_gene: NA
v_gene: TRBV6-5
j_gene: TRBJ1-1
abundance: NA
CDR3aa: CASKDQFEAFF
CDR3nt: TGTGCCAGCAAGGATCAGTTTGAAGCTTTCTTT

d_gene: TRBD2
v_gene: TRBV5-1
j_gene: TRBJ2-1
abundance: NA
CDR3aa: CASSSGTSGSSYNEQFF
CDR3nt: TGCGCCAGCAGCTCCGGGACTAGCGGTAGCTCCTACAATGAGCAGTTCTTC

d_gene: NA
v_gene: TRBV28
j_gene: TRBJ2-5
abundance: NA
CDR3aa: CASMGGLARFKETQYF
CDR3nt: TGTGCCAGCATGGGGGGCCTAGCCCGATTTAAAGAGACCCAGTACTTC

d_gene: NA
v_gene: TRBV5-8
j_gene: TRBJ2-7
abundance: NA
CDR3aa: CASSLVSGGSPYEQYF
CDR3nt: TGTGCCAGCAGCTTGGTTTCGGGCGGCAGTCCCTACGAGCAGTACTTC

d_gene: NA
v_gene: TRBV6-5
j_gene: TRBJ1-5
abundance: NA
CDR3aa: CASSYHYRPYNQPQHF
CDR3nt: TGTGCCAGCAGTTACCATTACAGGCCATACAATCAGCCCCAGCATTTT

d_gene: NA
v_gene: TRBV3-1/TRBV3-2
j_gene: TRBJ2-7
abundance: NA
CDR3aa: CASTDQGGSYEQYF
CDR3nt: TGTGCCAGCACCGACCAAGGCGGCTCCTACGAGCAGTACTTC

d_gene: NA
v_gene: TRBV7-2
j_gene: TRBJ1-1
abundance: few
CDR3aa: CASSPTASPGTEAFF
CDR3nt: TGTGCCAGCAGCCCCACGGCCTCCCCGGGGACTGAAGCTTTCTTT

d_gene: TRBD1
v_gene: TRBV7-9
j_gene: TRBJ1-3
abundance: NA
CDR3aa: CASVTGRSGNTIYF
CDR3nt: TGTGCCAGCGTGACAGGGCGTTCTGGAAACACCATATATTTT

d_gene: TRBD1
v_gene: TRBV5-1
j_gene: TRBJ1-1
abundance: few
CDR3aa: CASSTHTGETEAFF
CDR3nt: TGCGCCAGCAGCACCCATACAGGGGAAACTGAAGCTTTCTTT

d_gene: TRBD1
v_gene: TRBV19
j_gene: TRBJ1-1
abundance: NA
CDR3aa: CASRPITGALTEAFF
CDR3nt: TGTGCCAGTAGGCCCATTACAGGGGCCCTCACTGAAGCTTTCTTT

d_gene: TRBD2
v_gene: TRBV11-2
j_gene: TRBJ2-1
abundance: NA
CDR3aa: CASSLTGGKFYNEQFF
CDR3nt: TGTGCCAGCAGCTTGACGGGGGGGAAGTTCTACAATGAGCAGTTCTTC

d_gene: TRBD2
v_gene: TRBV7-9
j_gene: TRBJ2-7
abundance: NA
CDR3aa: CASSLSSGTNHEQYF
CDR3nt: TGTGCCAGCAGCTTAAGCTCCGGGACTAACCACGAGCAGTACTTC

d_gene: NA
v_gene: TRBV28
j_gene: TRBJ2-1
abundance: NA
CDR3aa: CASIGSRGGNEQFF
CDR3nt: TGTGCCAGCATTGGGTCCCGAGGGGGCAATGAGCAGTTCTTC

d_gene: NA
v_gene: TRBV6-4
j_gene: TRBJ2-2
abundance: NA
CDR3aa: CASSKRDTGELFF
CDR3nt: TGTGCCAGCAGTAAGCGGGACACCGGGGAGCTGTTTTTT

d_gene: NA
v_gene: TRBV2
j_gene: TRBJ2-1
abundance: NA
CDR3aa: CASSAPQVSSYNEQFF
CDR3nt: TGTGCCAGCAGTGCCCCCCAGGTTAGCTCCTACAATGAGCAGTTCTTC

d_gene: NA
v_gene: TRBV5-1
j_gene: TRBJ1-6
abundance: NA
CDR3aa: CASSVAGTLNSPLHF
CDR3nt: TGCGCCAGCAGCGTCGCCGGGACCCTGAATTCACCCCTCCACTTT

d_gene: NA
v_gene: TRBV28
j_gene: TRBJ1-1
abundance: NA
CDR3aa: CASSLAAAASNTEAFF
CDR3nt: TGTGCCAGCAGTTTAGCGGCAGCAGCTTCGAACACTGAAGCTTTCTTT

d_gene: NA
v_gene: TRBV21-1
j_gene: TRBJ2-6
abundance: NA
CDR3aa: CASSKGPDYISGANVLTF
CDR3nt: TGTGCCAGCAGCAAAGGGCCAGATTATATCTCTGGGGCCAACGTCCTGACTTTC

d_gene: NA
v_gene: TRBV6-5
j_gene: TRBJ1-1
abundance: NA
CDR3aa: CASSYTLRDQAFF
CDR3nt: TGTGCCAGCAGTTACACCTTGAGGGATCAAGCTTTCTTT

d_gene: NA
v_gene: TRBV30
j_gene: TRBJ1-5
abundance: NA
CDR3aa: CAWGDSNQPQHF
CDR3nt: TGTGCCTGGGGCGACTCCAATCAGCCCCAGCATTTT

d_gene: TRBD1
v_gene: TRBV28
j_gene: TRBJ1-2
abundance: NA
CDR3aa: CASSLQTGGSYGYTF
CDR3nt: TGTGCCAGCAGCTTACAGACAGGGGGCTCCTATGGCTACACCTTC

d_gene: NA
v_gene: TRBV29-1
j_gene: TRBJ2-3
abundance: few
CDR3aa: CSVDEGGTDTQYF
CDR3nt: TGCAGCGTTGATGAAGGGGGGACAGATACGCAGTATTTT

d_gene: NA
v_gene: TRBV5-6
j_gene: TRBJ1-2
abundance: NA
CDR3aa: CASSPRGQNYGYTF
CDR3nt: TGTGCCAGCAGCCCTCGGGGGCAAAACTATGGCTACACCTTC

d_gene: NA
v_gene: TRBV2
j_gene: TRBJ2-7
abundance: NA
CDR3aa: CASRAGGPYEQYF
CDR3nt: TGTGCCAGCAGGGCTGGGGGGCCCTACGAGCAGTACTTC

d_gene: NA
v_gene: TRBV7-2
j_gene: TRBJ1-2
abundance: NA
CDR3aa: CASSLSPLSYGYTF
CDR3nt: TGTGCCAGCAGCCTTAGTCCCCTCTCCTATGGCTACACCTTC